This TCR beta chain is from a study of breast tumors, draining lymph nodes, adjacent tissues. Findings and caveats of the study: Data only fit, rather than demonstrated, lymph node origin of most tumor T cells. Tumor repertoires ranked between lymph nodes and nontumor tissue in diversity, with V and J gene preferences. Compared with basal-like, luminal-like tumors shared significantly more repertoire with nontumor tissue. Data fit most tumor T cells coming from lymph node, expanding in tumor.

CDR3 size: 15 residues. Per the germline V gene, CDR1 is SGHRS and CDR2 is YFSETQ. V gave up 7 bases and J gave up 7 bases; unmatched junction bases: 14. The lymph nodes were axillary draining lymph nodes from breast cancer patients. Ten or more counts support this clonotype. Its specificity is unknown. TCRdb reprocessed the multiplex PCR reads via MiXCR and lists one record per CDR3 protein. The table has about 300,000 distinct CDR3 sequences, roughly 30% seen once. The receptor's source is a female donor with breast cancer. Some clones in this sample may be carry-over from other donors' samples. The V and J genes are TRBV5-1 and TRBJ2-7; 10 positions match TRBD2. Sequencing was carried out using axillary lymph node tissue. CDR3: CASLPAAGGPGEQYF. The CDR3 DNA reads as TGCGCCAGCCTGCCGGCAGCGGGAGGGCCGGGTGAGCAGTACTTC.